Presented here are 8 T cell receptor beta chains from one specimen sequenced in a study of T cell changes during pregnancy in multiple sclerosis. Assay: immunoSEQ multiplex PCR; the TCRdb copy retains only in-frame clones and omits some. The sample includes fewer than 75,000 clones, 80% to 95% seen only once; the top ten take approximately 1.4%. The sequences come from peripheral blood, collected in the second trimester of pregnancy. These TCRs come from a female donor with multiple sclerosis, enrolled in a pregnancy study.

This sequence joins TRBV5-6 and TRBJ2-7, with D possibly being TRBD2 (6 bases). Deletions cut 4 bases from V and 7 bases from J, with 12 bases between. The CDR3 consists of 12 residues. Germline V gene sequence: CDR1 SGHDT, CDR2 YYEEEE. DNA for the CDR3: TGTGCCAGCAGCCCCGGGGGTTGGGAGCAGTACTTC. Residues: CASSPGGWEQYF.

CDR3 bases: TGTGCCAGTAGCCTACGGGGTGTTTTGATGGACACTGAAGCTTTCTTT. Amino acid sequence: CASSLRGVLMDTEAFF. This rearrangement joins TRBV19 to TRBJ1-1, with D hard to call. The CDR3 is 16 residues long. Trimming left V 6 bases short and J 3 bases short, with 20 bases between. Germline loops: CDR1 LNHDA, CDR2 SQIVND (reference sequence).

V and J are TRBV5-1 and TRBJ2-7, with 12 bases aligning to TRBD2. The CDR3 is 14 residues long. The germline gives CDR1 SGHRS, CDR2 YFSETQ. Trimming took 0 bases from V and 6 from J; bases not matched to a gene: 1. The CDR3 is CASSLGLAGVEQYF. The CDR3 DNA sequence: TGCGCCAGCAGCTTGGGACTAGCGGGAGTCGAGCAGTACTTC.

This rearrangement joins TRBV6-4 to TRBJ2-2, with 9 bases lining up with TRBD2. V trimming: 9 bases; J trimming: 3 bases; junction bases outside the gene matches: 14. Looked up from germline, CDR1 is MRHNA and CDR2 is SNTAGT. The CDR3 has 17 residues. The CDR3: CARGGRSGGPYTGELFF. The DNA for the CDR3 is TGTGCCAGGGGCGGCCGCAGCGGGGGGCCTTACACCGGGGAGCTGTTTTTT.

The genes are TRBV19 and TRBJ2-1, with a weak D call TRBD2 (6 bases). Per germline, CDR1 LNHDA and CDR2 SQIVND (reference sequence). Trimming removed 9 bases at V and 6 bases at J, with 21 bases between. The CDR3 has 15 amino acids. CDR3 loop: CASRAAGPRGNEQFF. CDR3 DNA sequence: TGTGCCAGCCGCGCGGCGGGGCCCCGGGGCAATGAGCAGTTCTTC.

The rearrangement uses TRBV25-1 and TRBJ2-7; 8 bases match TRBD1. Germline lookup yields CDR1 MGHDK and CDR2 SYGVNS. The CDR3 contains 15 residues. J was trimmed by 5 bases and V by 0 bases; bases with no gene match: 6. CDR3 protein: CASSEYLDRVHEQYF. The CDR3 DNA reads TGTGCCAGCAGTGAATACCTGGACAGGGTCCACGAGCAGTACTTC.

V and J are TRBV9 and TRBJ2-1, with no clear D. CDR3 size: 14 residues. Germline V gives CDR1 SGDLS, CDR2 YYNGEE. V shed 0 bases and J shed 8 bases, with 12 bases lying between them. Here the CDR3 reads CASSVVTPSHEQFF. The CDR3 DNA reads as TGTGCCAGCAGCGTAGTTACTCCCTCGCATGAGCAGTTCTTC. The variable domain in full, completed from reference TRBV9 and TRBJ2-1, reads DSGVTQTPKHLITATGQRVTLRCSPRSGDLSVYWYQQSLDQGLQFLIQYYNGEERAKGNILERFSAQQFPDLHSELNLSSLELGDSALYFCASSVVTPSHEQFFGPGTRLTVL.

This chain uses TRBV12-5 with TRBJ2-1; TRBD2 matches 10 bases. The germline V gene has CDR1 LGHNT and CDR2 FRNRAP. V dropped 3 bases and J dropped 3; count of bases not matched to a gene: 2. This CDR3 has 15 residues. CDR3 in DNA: TGTGCTAGTGGTTTAGGACTAGCGGACTACAATGAGCAGTTCTTC. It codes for CASGLGLADYNEQFF.